This T cell receptor (beta chain) came from a study of PD-1 blockade in classical Hodgkin lymphoma. Study-wide results and limits: Exclusion applied to patients who initiated nivolumab less than 1 year following ASCT.

The data were produced by immunoSEQ multiplex PCR, yet TCRdb's version contains in-frame clones alone and is incomplete. The sample includes about 21,000 clones, roughly 80% of them seen just once. Comment on this clone: The antigen is not known.

Time point specified: cycle 4 day 1 (C4D1), after five to seven weeks of nivolumab. All patients relapsed after autologous stem cell transplantation, and brentuximab vedotin exposure varied. This CDR3 has 13 amino acids. CDR1 MGHRA and CDR2 YSYEKL come from the germline V gene. The V gene lost 3 bases and the J gene lost 5 bases, with 7 bases spanning the gap. The clonotype comes from a human donor with classical Hodgkin lymphoma. The rearrangement joins TRBV4-1 to TRBJ2-2; D is undetermined. The specimen was peripheral blood mononuclear cells (PBMCs), collected before the fourth cycle of nivolumab. In DNA, the CDR3 is TGCGCCAGCAGCCACATGATAACCGGGGAGCTGTTTTTT. Protein product: CASSHMITGELFF.